These 13 T cell receptor beta chains originate from one sample sequenced in a study of cytomegalovirus exposure and HLA in healthy donors. The PCR employed 60 Vbeta primers together with 13 Jbeta primers. Generated by immunoSEQ multiplex PCR, the TCRdb table keeps only in-frame clones and is missing some. Of about 100,000 clones in the sample, less than 85% are singletons; the top ten hold around 17%. Sequences were obtained from PBMCs. The source of these receptors is a woman aged 60 to 75 in good health and CMV-seropositive.

V is TRBV30 and J is TRBJ2-7; the D gene is possibly TRBD2 (6 bases). This CDR3 comprises 13 residues. V dropped 3 bases and J dropped 1 base, with 10 bases sitting between them. Germline V gene data show CDR1 as GTSNPN and CDR2 as SVGIG (reference sequence). In DNA form, the CDR3 reads TGTGCCTGGAGCCGGGGGTGGTCCTACGAGCAGTACTTC. It specifies CAWSRGWSYEQYF.

This clone was seen a handful of times. J is TRBJ2-2 and V is TRBV10-1, with D possibly being TRBD2 (6 bases). V lost 3 bases and J 0 bases, leaving 8 bases between the germline ends. CDR3 length: 15 amino acids. Germline values: CDR1 WNHNN, CDR2 SYGVQD (reference sequence). This chain's CDR3 is CASSDGTPNTGELFF. In DNA form, the CDR3 reads TGCGCCAGCAGTGACGGGACTCCGAACACCGGGGAGCTGTTTTTT.

The rearrangement links TRBV10-3 to TRBJ1-2, with 7 nucleotides matching TRBD1. Trimming removed 5 bases from V and 8 bases from J; junction bases left unmatched: 8. Per germline, CDR1 ENHRY and CDR2 SYGVKD. The CDR3 consists of 13 residues. The CDR3 region is CAISRTGGRGYTF. For the CDR3, the DNA is TGTGCCATCAGTCGGACAGGAGGCAGGGGCTACACCTTC.

This clone has a single count. The chain links TRBV19 to TRBJ1-1; possible D gene TRBD1, 5 bases. V was cut by 7 bases and J by 3 bases, with 18 bases left in between. CDR3 length: 15 amino acids. CDR1 is LNHDA, CDR2 SQIVND, per germline (reference sequence). In DNA, the CDR3 is TGTGCCAGTAAGCGTCTGGGGGGGGAGGACACTGAAGCTTTCTTT. Amino acids: CASKRLGGEDTEAFF.

The rearrangement links TRBV5-4 to TRBJ1-5, with D hard to call. Trimming cost V 4 bases and J 7 bases, with 12 bases left between them. The germline V gene encodes CDR1 SGHNT and CDR2 YYREEE (reference sequence). The CDR3 extends over 13 amino acids. The CDR3 DNA follows: TGTGCCAGCAGCGGAGGTCAGGAGCAGCCCCAGCATTTT. This encodes CASSGGQEQPQHF. Full variable domain (outside the CDR3, taken from reference TRBV5-4 and TRBJ1-5): ETGVTQSPTHLIKTRGQQVTLRCSSQSGHNTVSWYQQALGQGPQFIFQYYREEENGRGNFPPRFSGLQFPNYSSELNVNALELDDSALYLCASSGGQEQPQHFGDGTRLSIL.

This clone was seen once. V is TRBV18 and J is TRBJ2-4; TRBD2 might be the D (6 bases). V lost 3 bases and J 3 bases, leaving 6 bases between the germline ends. The germline V gene has CDR1 KGHSH and CDR2 LQKENI. The CDR3 is 13 amino acids. The CDR3: CASSPGGKNIQYF. DNA of the CDR3: TGTGCCAGCTCACCGGGGGGCAAAAACATTCAGTACTTC.

The chain has TRBV7-9 and TRBJ2-3; TRBD2 might be the D (6 bases). In germline, CDR1 is SEHNR, CDR2 FQNEAQ (reference sequence). V lost 5 bases and J 6 bases, leaving 21 bases between the germline ends. This CDR3 has 16 residues. CDR3 region: CASSRRLVIGSDTQYF. The CDR3 DNA reads TGTGCCAGCAGCCGTCGACTAGTGATTGGTTCCGATACGCAGTATTTT.

This rearrangement joins TRBV5-6 to TRBJ1-1; D gene uncertain. CDR1 is SGHDT, CDR2 YYEEEE, per germline. The V end lost 4 bases, the J end lost 0 bases, and 10 bases lay between the germline ends. The CDR3 length is 14 residues. CDR3 in amino acids: CASSLGVLNTEAFF. CDR3 in DNA: TGTGCCAGCAGCCTGGGAGTACTGAACACTGAAGCTTTCTTT.

This clone has just a few counts. V and J are TRBV5-1 and TRBJ1-3; D is unresolved. The CDR3 totals 14 residues. Trimming cost V 0 bases and J 1 base, with 5 bases left between them. Germline CDR1 SGHRS, CDR2 YFSETQ. The CDR3 reads CASSLGQSGNTIYF. DNA for the CDR3: TGCGCCAGCAGCTTGGGACAATCTGGAAACACCATATATTTT.

This clone is a singleton in its sample. The chain is built from TRBV6-1 and TRBJ2-4; 14 bases match TRBD2. The junction had 6 bases not matched to a gene; V was cut back by 7 bases and J by 7 bases. The germline V gene has CDR1 MNHNS and CDR2 SASEGT. The CDR3 sequence is 15 residues long. DNA for the CDR3: TGTGCCAGCAAAGGGACTAGCGGGAGACAGAACATTCAGTACTTC. It yields the protein CASKGTSGRQNIQYF.

This chain links TRBV30 with TRBJ2-7, with 8 bases matching TRBD1. The CDR3 covers 13 residues. Germline lookup yields CDR1 GTSNPN and CDR2 SVGIG (reference sequence). V was pared by 4 bases and J by 5 bases, with 7 bases of the junction left unmatched. CDR3 DNA sequence: TGTGCCTGGACCGTTGGACAGGGCCACGAGCAGTACTTC. It translates to CAWTVGQGHEQYF. Combining the CDR3 with reference TRBV30 and TRBJ2-7 gives the whole variable domain SQTIHQWPATLVQPVGSPLSLECTVEGTSNPNLYWYRQAAGRGLQLLFYSVGIGQISSEVPQNLSASRPQDRQFILSSKKLLLSDSGFYLCAWTVGQGHEQYFGPGTRLTVT.

This chain connects TRBV4-2 to TRBJ2-1; the D gene is possibly TRBD2 (5 bases). The CDR3 totals 16 residues. Germline V gene data show CDR1 as LGHNA and CDR2 as YNFKEQ. V was pared by 0 bases and J by 0 bases, with 9 bases between. CDR3 region: CASSQEGGPSYNEQFF. In DNA form, the CDR3 reads TGTGCCAGCAGCCAAGAGGGCGGGCCCTCCTACAATGAGCAGTTCTTC.

The chain uses TRBV5-4 and TRBJ1-5, with TRBD1 as a possible D gene (6 bases). The CDR3 consists of 14 residues. V lost 0 bases and J lost 2, with 6 bases in between. Germline CDR1 SGHNT, CDR2 YYREEE (reference sequence). Here the CDR3 DNA reads TGTGCCAGCAGCTTGGCAGGGGGCAATCAGCCCCAGCATTTT. This sequence encodes CASSLAGGNQPQHF.